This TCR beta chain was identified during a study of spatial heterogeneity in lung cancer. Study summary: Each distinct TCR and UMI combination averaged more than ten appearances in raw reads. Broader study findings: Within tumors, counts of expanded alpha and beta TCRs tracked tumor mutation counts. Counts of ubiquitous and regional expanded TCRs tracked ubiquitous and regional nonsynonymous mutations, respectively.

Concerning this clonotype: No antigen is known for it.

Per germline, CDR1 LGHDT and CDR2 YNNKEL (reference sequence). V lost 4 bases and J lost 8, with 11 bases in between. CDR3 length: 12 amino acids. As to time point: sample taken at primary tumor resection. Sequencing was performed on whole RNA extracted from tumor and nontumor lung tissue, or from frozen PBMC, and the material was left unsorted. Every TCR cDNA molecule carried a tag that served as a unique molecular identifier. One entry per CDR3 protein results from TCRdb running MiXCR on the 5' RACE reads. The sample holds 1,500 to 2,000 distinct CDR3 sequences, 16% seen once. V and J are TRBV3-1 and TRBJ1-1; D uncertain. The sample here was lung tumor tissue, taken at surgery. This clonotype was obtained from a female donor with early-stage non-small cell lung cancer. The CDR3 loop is CASSRTVGEAFF. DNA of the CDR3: TGTGCCAGCAGCCGGACGGTTGGAGAAGCTTTCTTT.